This TCR beta chain stems from a study of shared clonotypes between healthy human individuals. Background on the study: Three men and a couple of women, aged 18 to 49, were donors. Study findings and constraints: Non-shared clonotypes displayed generation probabilities falling below those of clonotypes present in all four donors.

Method: immunoSEQ multiplex PCR; TCRdb's copy keeps in-frame clones and lacks some. The table has over a million clones, roughly 96% seen once. To note about this clone: Its cognate antigen is unknown.

V was clipped by 4 bases and J by 2 bases, with 6 bases between them. CDR3 length: 13 amino acids. CDR1 ENHRY and CDR2 SYGVKD come from the germline V gene. The origin of this receptor is a man aged 30-40 years in good health. The gene calls are TRBV10-3 and TRBJ1-5; possibly TRBD1 for D (5 bases). The sample taken for sequencing was naive CD4+ T cells sorted from blood. Documented subset: CD45RA+ positively selected. CDR3 nucleotides: TGTGCCATCAGTGCACAGGGCAATCAGCCCCAGCATTTT. This gives the protein CAISAQGNQPQHF.